Shown below are 20 T cell receptor beta chains from a single sample sequenced in a study of T-cell memory formation after mild COVID-19 (dated by TCRdb to the early 2020s). Library prep was done by 5' RACE. Sequenced on an Illumina NovaSeq 6000. TCRdb cleaned the public reads at Q25 with fastp, built clones with MiXCR and kept in-frame beta chains. Rows merge per CDR3 protein into single entries with the most common DNA and genes. The table for this sample lists just under 550,000 distinct CDR3 sequences; just over 20% of them were counted only once. The ten most abundant clones make up about 12% of the sample. Sequencing was performed on PBMCs or a T cell subset sorted from them (not recorded which). Receptors were obtained from an adult woman who had mild COVID-19 (a few samples of this study predate the infection). The sample titles of this study are shuffled in the database, so cell type and time point are left out; the donor was told from shared clones.

This clonotype has more than one count but fewer than ten. CDR3 sequence: CASSYPNRDEQYF. Written as DNA, the CDR3 is TGTGCCAGCAGTTACCCCAACAGGGACGAGCAGTACTTC. The V gene is TRBV6-2 or TRBV6-3, the J gene TRBJ2-7; D is perhaps TRBD1 (6 bases). This CDR3 has 13 residues. Per germline, CDR1 MNHEY and CDR2 SVGEGT. V gave up 2 bases and J gave up 5 bases, with 10 bases separating them.

This rearrangement joins TRBV9 to TRBJ1-1; the D is unclear. V gave up 0 bases and J gave up 4 bases, with 10 bases separating them. CDR1 SGDLS and CDR2 YYNGEE come from the germline V gene. This CDR3 spans 14 amino acids. The CDR3 bases are TGTGCCAGCAGCGTAGCGTCCGGGAGCACTGAAGCTTTCTTT. This sequence encodes CASSVASGSTEAFF.

This clonotype has only a few counts. For the CDR3, the DNA is TGTGCCAGCAGCCCCGGGGGTAGCGGGAGGACCTACGAGCAGTACTTC. Its protein product is CASSPGGSGRTYEQYF. V is TRBV7-8 and J is TRBJ2-7; 10 nucleotides line up with TRBD2. CDR1 SGHVS and CDR2 FQNEAQ come from the germline V gene. Losses at the gene ends were 5 bases for V and 2 bases for J; bases not matched to a gene: 9. The CDR3 sequence is 16 residues long.

This chain connects TRBV3-1 to TRBJ2-1, with D unresolved. The CDR3 has 15 residues. V lost 1 base and J 7 bases, leaving 14 bases between the germline ends. CDR1 is LGHDT, CDR2 YNNKEL, per germline (reference sequence). CDR3 DNA sequence: TGTGCCAGCAGCCAAGTTTCGGGTCGGGTTAATGAGCAGTTCTTC. This translates into CASSQVSGRVNEQFF.

This clonotype showed up just a few times. V and J are TRBV7-2 and TRBJ1-1, with unresolved D. CDR1 is SGHTA and CDR2 is FQGNSA in the germline V gene. The CDR3 is made up of 14 amino acids. The ends were cut back, 5 bases at V and 1 base at J, with 11 bases in the middle. The CDR3 region is CASSARAGNTEAFF. The CDR3 region has the DNA TGTGCCAGCAGCGCACGAGCGGGGAACACTGAAGCTTTCTTT. The full variable domain, its missing parts supplied by reference TRBV7-2 and TRBJ1-1, is GAGVSQSPSNKVTEKGKDVELRCDPISGHTALYWYRQSLGQGLEFLIYFQGNSAPDKSGLPSDRFSAERTGGSVSTLTIQRTQQEDSAVYLCASSARAGNTEAFFGQGTRLTVV.

The chain carries TRBV7-2 and TRBJ2-1, with 7 bases aligning to TRBD2. Germline CDR1 is SGHTA and CDR2 is FQGNSA. With 3 bases clipped from V and 7 bases from J, the junction kept 9 bases outside the gene matches. This CDR3 comprises 15 residues. CDR3 residues: CASSLGGLLDNEQFF. The DNA for the CDR3 is TGTGCCAGCAGCTTGGGGGGACTACTTGATAATGAGCAGTTCTTC.

This clonotype was counted many times. This CDR3 is CSARVGDTVNTEAFF. The CDR3 DNA reads TGCAGTGCTAGAGTTGGGGACACCGTGAACACTGAAGCTTTCTTT. The chain recombines TRBV20-1 with TRBJ1-1; weak D call: TRBD1 (6 bases). CDR1 and CDR2 from the germline V gene are DFQATT and SNEGSKA (reference sequence). The CDR3 consists of 15 residues. V was shortened by 1 base and J by 0 bases, with 12 bases between the two germline ends.

The rearrangement uses TRBV5-1 and TRBJ1-1, with D unresolved. CDR3 length: 14 residues. Germline loops: CDR1 SGHRS, CDR2 YFSETQ. Trimming took 2 bases from V and 1 from J, leaving 9 bases between them. CDR3 residues: CASSLLRTNTEAFF. The CDR3 DNA is TGCGCCAGCAGCTTACTCCGCACGAACACTGAAGCTTTCTTT.

This clonotype was counted a few times. V usage is TRBV20-1 and J usage is TRBJ2-3; TRBD1 is a possible D gene (5 bases). The V gene lost 6 bases and the J gene lost 2 bases, with 15 bases spanning the gap. The germline V gene encodes CDR1 DFQATT and CDR2 SNEGSKA (reference sequence). The CDR3 totals 14 residues. The CDR3 DNA follows: TGCAGTGCACTCAGGGTGCCCAACACAGATACGCAGTATTTT. Translation gives CSALRVPNTDTQYF.

This chain uses TRBV18 with TRBJ1-6; no firm D call. Trimming cost V 3 bases and J 7 bases, with 16 bases left between them. Per germline, CDR1 KGHSH and CDR2 LQKENI. The CDR3 runs 16 residues. The CDR3 DNA is TGTGCCAGCTCACCTCTAGGAACTCGGCTAAATTCACCCCTCCACTTT. It codes for CASSPLGTRLNSPLHF. Filled out from reference TRBV18 and TRBJ1-6, the complete variable domain reads NAGVMQNPRHLVRRRGQEARLRCSPMKGHSHVYWYRQLPEEGLKFMVYLQKENIIDESGMPKERFSAEFPKEGPSILRIQQVVRGDSAAYFCASSPLGTRLNSPLHFGNGTRLTVT.

This chain uses TRBV5-1 with TRBJ2-2, with 8 nucleotides matching TRBD2. There are 15 residues in the CDR3. V shed 0 bases and J 8 bases; nucleotides not matched to a gene: 6. Germline CDR1 and CDR2: SGHRS and YFSETQ. CDR3: CASSLEFSGKGELFF. The CDR3 region has the DNA TGCGCCAGCAGCTTGGAGTTTAGCGGGAAGGGGGAGCTGTTTTTT.

The chain links TRBV27 to TRBJ2-3, with TRBD2 as a possible D gene (5 bases). This CDR3 has 12 residues. V lost 8 bases, J lost 5 bases, and 11 bases lay in between. Germline values: CDR1 MNHEY, CDR2 SMNVEV (reference sequence). The CDR3 DNA is TGTGCCAGCCGATTTGGAGGAGATACGCAGTATTTT. Its protein product is CASRFGGDTQYF.

This clonotype appeared many times. The chain is built from TRBV9 and TRBJ2-3, with D maybe TRBD2 (5 bases). This CDR3 has 15 amino acids. Germline CDR1 is SGDLS and CDR2 is YYNGEE. Trimming took off 7 bases at V and 3 bases at J, with 18 bases between the two ends. For the CDR3, the DNA is TGTGCCAGCTCCTCCTCGGGTAGCGCGACAGATACGCAGTATTTT. Protein product: CASSSSGSATDTQYF.

This chain links TRBV4-1 with TRBJ1-1; TRBD1 matches at 9 bases. Germline V gene data show CDR1 as MGHRA and CDR2 as YSYEKL. Trimming cost V 0 bases and J 1 base; bases outside gene matches: 18. The CDR3 length is 21 residues. CDR3 bases: TGCGCCAGCAGCCAAGACTGGAGAGCCGGGACAGGGAATCGAAGGAACACTGAAGCTTTCTTT. This codes for CASSQDWRAGTGNRRNTEAFF.

V usage is TRBV19 and J usage is TRBJ1-1; D might be TRBD1 (5 bases). Germline values: CDR1 LNHDA, CDR2 SQIVND (reference sequence). Trimming cost V 6 bases and J 5 bases, with 16 bases left between them. This CDR3 spans 14 amino acids. The CDR3 sequence: CASRTQTPGTEAFF. The CDR3 coding sequence is TGTGCCAGTAGAACCCAGACCCCAGGGACTGAAGCTTTCTTT.

There are a few counts of this clonotype. The rearrangement joins TRBV7-8 to TRBJ2-1; no reliable D call. The V and J ends lost 5 bases and 9 bases respectively, with 23 bases between them. CDR1 is SGHVS and CDR2 is FQNEAQ in the germline V gene. The CDR3 extends over 16 amino acids. The CDR3 DNA reads as TGTGCCAGCAGCCCACTCGTCGGGCAGGCGGAAGGTGAGCAGTTCTTC. Translating it yields CASSPLVGQAEGEQFF.

This clonotype has more than one count but fewer than ten. The chain carries TRBV5-1 and TRBJ1-1; a possible D gene is TRBD1 (5 bases). The CDR3 is made up of 16 amino acids. Germline V gene data show CDR1 as SGHRS and CDR2 as YFSETQ. Trimming removed 1 base from V and 3 bases from J, with 16 bases in between. The CDR3 DNA is TGCGCCAGCAGCTTGTACGTTCAGGGTGGGTACACTGAAGCTTTCTTT. This translates into CASSLYVQGGYTEAFF.

Only a few counts were recorded for this clonotype. The chain uses TRBV11-2 and TRBJ2-1; maybe TRBD2 (7 bases). V was clipped by 4 bases and J by 1 base, with 11 bases between them. The germline gives CDR1 SGHAT, CDR2 FQNNGV. CDR3 length: 15 residues. DNA for the CDR3: TGTGCCAGCAGCTGGGGGAGGGGGTCCTACAATGAGCAGTTCTTC. Amino acid sequence: CASSWGRGSYNEQFF.

The chain links TRBV2 to TRBJ2-7, with D possibly TRBD1 on 6 matching bases. The CDR3 consists of 12 residues. Germline CDR1 is SNHLY and CDR2 is FYNNEI. Trimming stripped 6 bases from V and 2 bases from J, with 8 bases between. The CDR3 nucleotides are TGTGCCAGCAGCGGACAGACCTACGAGCAGTACTTC. It is translated as CASSGQTYEQYF.

The J gene is TRBJ2-1, the V gene TRBV4-3; 13 positions agree with TRBD2. Germline V gives CDR1 LGHNA, CDR2 YSLEER. This CDR3 has 17 amino acids. The V and J ends lost 0 bases and 5 bases, in that order; junction bases with no gene match: 4. CDR3 nucleotides: TGCGCCAGCAGCCAAGAGTTGGGACTAGCGGGACACAATGAGCAGTTCTTC. It encodes CASSQELGLAGHNEQFF.